The 15 T cell receptor beta chains reported below all come from one sample, sequenced in a study of blood T cell repertoires in COVID-19. TCRdb's table, derived via immunoSEQ multiplex PCR, lists solely in-frame clones and lacks some. The top ten clones hold about 1.5% of a sample with a few hundred thousand clones, approximately 86% of them seen once. The sequencing sample was made of PBMCs or T cells enriched from blood (not recorded which). The receptors stem from a woman in her forties or fifties who had recovered from COVID-19.

This clone appeared a single time. This chain links TRBV3-1 (or the pseudogene TRBV3-2) with TRBJ2-5; 10 nucleotides match TRBD1. Unmatched junction bases numbered 9, after V lost 0 bases and J lost 5 bases. Germline CDR1 reads LGHDT; CDR2 reads YNNKEL (reference sequence). This CDR3 spans 17 amino acids. The CDR3 region has the DNA TGTGCCAGCAGCCAAGAGAGGACAGGGGGATCCGGGGAGACCCAGTACTTC. It specifies CASSQERTGGSGETQYF.

The rearrangement joins TRBV20-1 to TRBJ1-5; D perhaps matches TRBD1 (5 bases). Germline V lookup: CDR1 DFQATT, CDR2 SNEGSKA (reference sequence). V lost 4 bases to trimming and J lost 13 bases, with 11 bases between them. The CDR3 runs to 10 residues. The chain's CDR3 is CSAIRDRQHF. The CDR3 DNA is TGCAGTGCTATCCGAGACAGACAGCATTTT.

The V gene is TRBV30, the J gene TRBJ1-1, with unresolved D. The V end lost 6 bases, the J end lost 2 bases, and 4 bases lay between the germline ends. In germline, CDR1 is GTSNPN, CDR2 SVGIG (reference sequence). CDR3 size: 10 residues. CDR3 residues: CACPNTEAFF. DNA for the CDR3: TGTGCCTGTCCTAACACTGAAGCTTTCTTT.

The V gene is TRBV3-1 (or the pseudogene TRBV3-2), the J gene TRBJ1-1, with TRBD1 identical over 7 bases. V was pared by 6 bases and J by 4 bases, with 8 bases of the junction left unmatched. The CDR3 extends over 14 amino acids. The germline gives CDR1 LGHDT, CDR2 YNNKEL (reference sequence). Here the CDR3 DNA reads TGTGCCAGCAGTCCCATGGACAGGAGCACTGAAGCTTTCTTT. It encodes CASSPMDRSTEAFF.

This clone occurred once. The genes are TRBV2 and TRBJ1-1; 8 nucleotides line up with TRBD1. The ends lost 1 base at V and 4 bases at J; junction bases unmatched: 5. CDR3 length: 15 amino acids. The germline CDR1 and CDR2 sequences are SNHLY and FYNNEI. CDR3: CASSEEGQGATEAFF. The CDR3 DNA is TGTGCCAGCAGTGAAGAAGGACAGGGAGCCACTGAAGCTTTCTTT.

This chain links TRBV7-8 with TRBJ1-2; D unclear. Germline V gene data show CDR1 as SGHVS and CDR2 as FQNEAQ. The CDR3 length is 13 residues. V was cut by 1 base and J by 5 bases, with 8 bases left in between. CDR3 in amino acids: CASSLDSLYGYTF. The DNA for the CDR3 is TGTGCCAGCAGCTTAGATTCTCTGTATGGCTACACCTTC.

This clone was counted ten times or more. The chain links TRBV6-4 to TRBJ2-2, with D tentatively TRBD2 (5 bases). CDR3 size: 14 residues. Trimming pared 0 bases from V and 3 bases from J, leaving 5 bases between. CDR1 is MRHNA and CDR2 is SNTAGT in the germline V gene. The CDR3 DNA reads as TGTGCCAGCAGTGACTCGAGGGACACCGGGGAGCTGTTTTTT. This codes for CASSDSRDTGELFF.

This chain uses TRBV28 with TRBJ2-1, with 7 bases aligning to TRBD1. The germline CDR1 and CDR2 sequences are MDHEN and SYDVKM. The CDR3 runs to 15 residues. The V and J ends lost 5 bases and 2 bases, in that order; junction bases with no gene match: 6. This CDR3 reads CASSERQGTYNEQFF. The CDR3 nucleotides are TGTGCCAGCAGTGAACGACAGGGAACCTACAATGAGCAGTTCTTC.

The genes are TRBV19 and TRBJ2-2, with a possible D match to TRBD2 (6 bases). The CDR3 totals 15 residues. V shed 3 bases and J shed 4 bases, with 12 bases lying between them. The V gene's germline CDR1 is LNHDA and CDR2 SQIVND (reference sequence). The CDR3 protein is CASSISSGVTGELFF. The CDR3, as DNA: TGTGCCAGTAGTATTAGTAGCGGAGTCACCGGGGAGCTGTTTTTT.

This clone was seen a single time. This chain uses TRBV28 with TRBJ1-2; the D is unclear. In germline, CDR1 is MDHEN, CDR2 SYDVKM. V dropped 3 bases and J dropped 4 bases, with 9 bases sitting between them. The length of the CDR3 is 13 residues. The chain's CDR3 is CASSFAGVYGYTF. CDR3 nucleotide sequence: TGTGCCAGCAGTTTCGCCGGGGTCTATGGCTACACCTTC.

V usage is TRBV19 and J usage is TRBJ1-1, with TRBD1 matching 10 bases. Germline V gene sequence: CDR1 LNHDA, CDR2 SQIVND (reference sequence). Trimming at V came to 8 bases and at J to 3 bases, leaving 3 bases not matched to a gene. CDR3 length: 13 residues. The CDR3, as DNA: TGTGCCAGTCAGGACAGGGGGTACACTGAAGCTTTCTTT. The encoded protein is CASQDRGYTEAFF. Using reference TRBV19 and TRBJ1-1 for the parts outside the CDR3, the full variable domain is DGGITQSPKYLFRKEGQNVTLSCEQNLNHDAMYWYRQDPGQGLRLIYYSQIVNDFQKGDIAEGYSVSREKKESFPLTVTSAQKNPTAFYLCASQDRGYTEAFFGQGTRLTVV.

The rearrangement uses TRBV11-2 and TRBJ2-7; no definite D call. There are 11 residues in the CDR3. Germline CDR1 is SGHAT and CDR2 is FQNNGV. V was pared by 3 bases and J by 7 bases, with 7 bases between. The CDR3 protein is CASSFSREQYF. In nucleotides, the CDR3 is TGTGCCAGCAGCTTTTCTCGGGAGCAGTACTTC.

The chain combines TRBV18 with TRBJ1-6, with D possibly TRBD1 on 5 matching bases. The germline V gene encodes CDR1 KGHSH and CDR2 LQKENI. V lost 2 bases and J 7 bases, leaving 12 bases between the germline ends. The CDR3 is made up of 15 amino acids. The CDR3 nucleotides are TGTGCCAGCTCACCAGTATCGGGGGTAAATTCACCCCTCCACTTT. Its protein is CASSPVSGVNSPLHF.

The J gene is TRBJ1-6, the V gene TRBV3-1 (or the pseudogene TRBV3-2); no definite D call. Germline V gene lookup returns CDR1 LGHDT and CDR2 YNNKEL (reference sequence). The CDR3 has 14 residues. Trimming pared 1 base from V and 10 bases from J, leaving 11 bases between. The CDR3 bases are TGTGCCAGCAGCCAAGGAGGCCCGAAATCACCCCTCCACTTT. Translated, it gives CASSQGGPKSPLHF.

J is TRBJ1-1 and V is TRBV18; maybe TRBD1 (5 bases). Per the germline V gene, CDR1 is KGHSH and CDR2 is LQKENI. The CDR3 runs 13 residues. The ends were cut back, 1 base at V and 6 bases at J, with 9 bases in the middle. In nucleotides, the CDR3 is TGTGCCAGCTCACCACTTGGGGGGGCTGAAGCTTTCTTT. Amino acids: CASSPLGGAEAFF.